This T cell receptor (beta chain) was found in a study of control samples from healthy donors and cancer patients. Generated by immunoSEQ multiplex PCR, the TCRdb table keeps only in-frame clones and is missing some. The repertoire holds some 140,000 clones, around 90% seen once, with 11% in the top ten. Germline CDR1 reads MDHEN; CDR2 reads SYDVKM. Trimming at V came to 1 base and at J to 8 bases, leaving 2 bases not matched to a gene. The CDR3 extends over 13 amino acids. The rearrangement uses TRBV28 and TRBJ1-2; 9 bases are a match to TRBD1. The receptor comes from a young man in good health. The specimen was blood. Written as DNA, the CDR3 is TGTGCCAGCAGTTTATCCGGGACAGGGGGCTACACCTTC. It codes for CASSLSGTGGYTF.